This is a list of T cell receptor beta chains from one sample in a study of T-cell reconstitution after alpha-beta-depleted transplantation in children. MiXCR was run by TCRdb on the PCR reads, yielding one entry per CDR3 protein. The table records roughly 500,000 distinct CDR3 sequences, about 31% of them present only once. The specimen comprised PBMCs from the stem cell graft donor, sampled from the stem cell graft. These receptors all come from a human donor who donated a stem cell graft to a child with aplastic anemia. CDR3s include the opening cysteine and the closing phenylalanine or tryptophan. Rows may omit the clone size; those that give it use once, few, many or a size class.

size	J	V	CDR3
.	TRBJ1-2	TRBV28	CASRPGLSAGYGYTF
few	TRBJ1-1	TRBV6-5	CASSYSAAGLSTEAFF
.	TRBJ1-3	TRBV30	CAWSVSGLSGNTIYF
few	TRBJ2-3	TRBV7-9	CASSLDSGSLRDTQYF
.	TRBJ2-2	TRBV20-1	CSASRLAGHIGELFF
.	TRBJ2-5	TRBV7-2	CASSPTPQETQYF
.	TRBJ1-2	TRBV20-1	CSARVTANYGYTF
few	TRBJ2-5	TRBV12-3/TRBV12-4	CASSLSGQTETQYF
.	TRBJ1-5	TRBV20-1	CSARASGQHSNQPQHF
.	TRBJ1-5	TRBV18	CASSPDWDQPQHF
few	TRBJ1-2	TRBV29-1	CSVVDQTSNYGYTF
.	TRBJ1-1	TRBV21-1	CASSSYRVGGTEAFF
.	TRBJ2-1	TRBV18	CASSPDRQTYNEQFF
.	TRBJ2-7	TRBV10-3	CAISESPPKEQYF
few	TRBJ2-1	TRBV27	CASARPSHLEQFF
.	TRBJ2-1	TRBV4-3	CASSQGGLPDEQFF
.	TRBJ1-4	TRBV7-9	CASSLARDSNEKLFF
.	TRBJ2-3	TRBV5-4	CASRGIAASTDTQYF
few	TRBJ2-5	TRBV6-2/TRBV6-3	CASSLTWGRETQYF
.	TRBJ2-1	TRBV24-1	CATSADRNEQFF
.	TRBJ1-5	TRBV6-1	CASSRWGRGSNSNQPQHF
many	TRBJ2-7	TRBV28	CASSTPGQGISYEQYF
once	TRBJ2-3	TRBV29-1	CSVATGRVSADTQYF